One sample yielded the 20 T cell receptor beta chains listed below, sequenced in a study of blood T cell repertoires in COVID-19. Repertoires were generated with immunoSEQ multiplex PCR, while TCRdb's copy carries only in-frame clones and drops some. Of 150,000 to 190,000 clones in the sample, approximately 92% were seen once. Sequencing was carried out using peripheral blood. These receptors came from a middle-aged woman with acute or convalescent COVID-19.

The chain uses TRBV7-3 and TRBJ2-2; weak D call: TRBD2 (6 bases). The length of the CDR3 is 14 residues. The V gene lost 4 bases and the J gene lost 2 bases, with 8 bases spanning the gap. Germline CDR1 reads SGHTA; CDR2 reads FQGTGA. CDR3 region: CASSSGLNTGELFF. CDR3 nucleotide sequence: TGTGCCAGCAGCTCGGGACTTAACACCGGGGAGCTGTTTTTT.

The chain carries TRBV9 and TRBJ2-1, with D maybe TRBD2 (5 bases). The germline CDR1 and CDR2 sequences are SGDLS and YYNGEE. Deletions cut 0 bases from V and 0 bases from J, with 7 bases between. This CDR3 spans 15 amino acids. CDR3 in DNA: TGTGCCAGCAGCGTAGTGGGGAGCTCCTACAATGAGCAGTTCTTC. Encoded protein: CASSVVGSSYNEQFF.

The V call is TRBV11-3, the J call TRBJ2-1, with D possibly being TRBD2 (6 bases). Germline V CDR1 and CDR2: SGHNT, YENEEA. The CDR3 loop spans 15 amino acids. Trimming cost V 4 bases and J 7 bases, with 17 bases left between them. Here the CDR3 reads CASSSSTSWENEQFF. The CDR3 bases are TGTGCCAGCAGCTCCTCGACTAGTTGGGAGAATGAGCAGTTCTTC.

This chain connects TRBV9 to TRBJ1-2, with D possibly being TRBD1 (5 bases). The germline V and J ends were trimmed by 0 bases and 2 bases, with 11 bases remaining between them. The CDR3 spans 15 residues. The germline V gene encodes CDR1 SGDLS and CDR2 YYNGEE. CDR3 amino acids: CASSVAGGENYGYTF. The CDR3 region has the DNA TGTGCCAGCAGCGTAGCCGGGGGAGAGAACTATGGCTACACCTTC.

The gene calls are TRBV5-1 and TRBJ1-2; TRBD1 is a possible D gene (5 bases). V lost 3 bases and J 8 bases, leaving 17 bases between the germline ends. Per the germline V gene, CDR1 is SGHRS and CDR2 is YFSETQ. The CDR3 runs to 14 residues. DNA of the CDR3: TGCGCCAGCAGCTCAGGACAACTTATGGGAGGCTACACCTTC. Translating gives CASSSGQLMGGYTF.

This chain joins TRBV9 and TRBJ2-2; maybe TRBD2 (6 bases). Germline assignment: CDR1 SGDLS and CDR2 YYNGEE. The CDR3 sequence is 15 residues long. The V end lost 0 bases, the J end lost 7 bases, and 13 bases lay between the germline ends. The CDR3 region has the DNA TGTGCCAGCAGCGTAGCGACTAGAGGGGACGGGGAGCTGTTTTTT. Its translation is CASSVATRGDGELFF.

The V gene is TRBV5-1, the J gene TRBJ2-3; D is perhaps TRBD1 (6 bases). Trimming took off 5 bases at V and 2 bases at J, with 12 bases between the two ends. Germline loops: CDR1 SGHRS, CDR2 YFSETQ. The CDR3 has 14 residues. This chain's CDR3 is CASSDTGNTDTQYF. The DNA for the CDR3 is TGCGCCAGCAGTGATACAGGGAACACAGATACGCAGTATTTT.

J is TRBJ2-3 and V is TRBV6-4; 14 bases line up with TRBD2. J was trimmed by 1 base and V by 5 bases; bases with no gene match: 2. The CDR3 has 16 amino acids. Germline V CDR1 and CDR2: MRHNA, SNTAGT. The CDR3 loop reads CASSPGLAGGTDTQYF. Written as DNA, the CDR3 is TGTGCCAGCAGTCCGGGACTAGCGGGGGGCACAGATACGCAGTATTTT.

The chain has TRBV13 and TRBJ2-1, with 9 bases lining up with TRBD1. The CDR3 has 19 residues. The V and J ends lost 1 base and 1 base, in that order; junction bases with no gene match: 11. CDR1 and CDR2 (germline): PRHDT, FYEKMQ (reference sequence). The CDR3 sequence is CASSLALSPGTGSYNEQFF. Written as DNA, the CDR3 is TGTGCCAGCAGCTTAGCCTTGTCCCCAGGGACAGGGTCCTACAATGAGCAGTTCTTC.

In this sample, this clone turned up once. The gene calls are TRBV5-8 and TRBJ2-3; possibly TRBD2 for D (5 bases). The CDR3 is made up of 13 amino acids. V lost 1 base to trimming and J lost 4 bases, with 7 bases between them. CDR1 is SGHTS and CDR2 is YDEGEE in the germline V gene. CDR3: CASSLREPDTQYF. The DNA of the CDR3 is TGTGCCAGCAGCTTGCGGGAACCAGATACGCAGTATTTT.

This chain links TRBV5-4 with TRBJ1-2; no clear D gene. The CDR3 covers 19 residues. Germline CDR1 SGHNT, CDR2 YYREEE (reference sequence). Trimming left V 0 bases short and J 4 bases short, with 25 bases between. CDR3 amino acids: CASSLVLGPLSPRSYGYTF. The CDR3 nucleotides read TGTGCCAGCAGCTTGGTTCTGGGTCCACTTAGCCCTCGCTCCTATGGCTACACCTTC.

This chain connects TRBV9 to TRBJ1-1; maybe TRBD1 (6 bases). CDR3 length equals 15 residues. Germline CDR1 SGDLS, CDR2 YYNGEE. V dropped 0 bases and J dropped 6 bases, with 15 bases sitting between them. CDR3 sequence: CASSVAGDTTPEAFF. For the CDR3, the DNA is TGTGCCAGCAGCGTAGCTGGGGACACCACCCCTGAAGCTTTCTTT.

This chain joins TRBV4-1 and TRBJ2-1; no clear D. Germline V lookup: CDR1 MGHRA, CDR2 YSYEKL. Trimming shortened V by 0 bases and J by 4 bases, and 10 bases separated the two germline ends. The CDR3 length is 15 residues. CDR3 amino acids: CASSQELRAYNEQFF. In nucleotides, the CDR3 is TGCGCCAGCAGCCAAGAATTGCGAGCTTACAATGAGCAGTTCTTC.

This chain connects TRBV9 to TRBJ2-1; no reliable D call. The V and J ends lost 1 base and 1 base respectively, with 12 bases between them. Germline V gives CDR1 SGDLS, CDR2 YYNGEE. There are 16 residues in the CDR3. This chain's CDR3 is CASSVSLEKSYNEQFF. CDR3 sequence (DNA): TGTGCCAGCAGCGTATCATTGGAGAAATCCTACAATGAGCAGTTCTTC.

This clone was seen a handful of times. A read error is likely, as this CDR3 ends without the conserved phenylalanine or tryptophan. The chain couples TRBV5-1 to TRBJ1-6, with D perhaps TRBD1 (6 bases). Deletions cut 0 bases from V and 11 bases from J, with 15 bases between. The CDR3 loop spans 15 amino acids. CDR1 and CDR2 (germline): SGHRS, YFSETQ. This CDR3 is CASSLEAGAKAPLHV. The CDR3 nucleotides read TGCGCCAGCAGCTTGGAAGCGGGGGCGAAGGCACCCCTCCACGTT.

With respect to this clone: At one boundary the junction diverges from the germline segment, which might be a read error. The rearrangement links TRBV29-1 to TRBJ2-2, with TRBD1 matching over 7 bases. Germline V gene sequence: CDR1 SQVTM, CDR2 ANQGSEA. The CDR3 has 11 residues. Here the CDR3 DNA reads TGCAGCGTTAAAGACAGGGAGGAGCTGTTTTTT. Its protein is CSVKDREELFF.

The CDR3 sequence: CAWNPTGSSGNTIYF. CDR3 nucleotides: TGTGCCTGGAACCCGACAGGGAGCTCTGGAAACACCATATATTTT. The genes are TRBV30 and TRBJ1-3, with 7 bases that match TRBD1. The trim removed 4 bases at V and 0 bases at J, leaving 6 bases unmatched. Germline V gene data show CDR1 as GTSNPN and CDR2 as SVGIG (reference sequence). This CDR3 is built from 15 residues.

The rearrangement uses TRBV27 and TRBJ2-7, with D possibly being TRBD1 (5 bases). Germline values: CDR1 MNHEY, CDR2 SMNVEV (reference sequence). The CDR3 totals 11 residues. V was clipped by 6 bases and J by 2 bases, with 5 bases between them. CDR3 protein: CASRDTYEQYF. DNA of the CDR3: TGTGCCAGCAGGGACACCTACGAGCAGTACTTC.

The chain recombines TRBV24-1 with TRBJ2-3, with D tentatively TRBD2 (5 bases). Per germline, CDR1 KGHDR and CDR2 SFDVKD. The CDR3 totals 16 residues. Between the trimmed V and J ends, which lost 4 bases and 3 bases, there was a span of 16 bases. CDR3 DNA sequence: TGTGCCACCAGTGAGGAAGCGGAAAGTGGAACAGATACGCAGTATTTT. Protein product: CATSEEAESGTDTQYF.

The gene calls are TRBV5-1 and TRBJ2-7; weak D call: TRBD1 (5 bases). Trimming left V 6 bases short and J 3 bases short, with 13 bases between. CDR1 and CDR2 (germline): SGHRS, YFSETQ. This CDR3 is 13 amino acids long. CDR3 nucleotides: TGCGCCAGCAAGGGGAAGGACGACTACGAGCAGTACTTC. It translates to CASKGKDDYEQYF.